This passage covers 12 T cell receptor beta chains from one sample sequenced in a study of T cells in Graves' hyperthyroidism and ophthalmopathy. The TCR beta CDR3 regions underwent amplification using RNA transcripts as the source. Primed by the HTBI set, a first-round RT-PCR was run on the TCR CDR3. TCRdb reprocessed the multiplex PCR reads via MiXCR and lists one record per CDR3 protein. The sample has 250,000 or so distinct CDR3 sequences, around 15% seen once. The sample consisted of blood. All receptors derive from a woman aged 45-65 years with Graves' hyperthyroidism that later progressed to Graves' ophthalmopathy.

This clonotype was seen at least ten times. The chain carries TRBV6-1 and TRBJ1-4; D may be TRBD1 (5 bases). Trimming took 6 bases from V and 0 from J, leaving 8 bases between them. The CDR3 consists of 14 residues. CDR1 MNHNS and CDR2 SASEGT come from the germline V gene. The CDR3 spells CASSLGPTNEKLFF. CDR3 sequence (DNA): TGTGCCAGCAGCTTGGGGCCAACTAATGAAAAACTGTTTTTT.

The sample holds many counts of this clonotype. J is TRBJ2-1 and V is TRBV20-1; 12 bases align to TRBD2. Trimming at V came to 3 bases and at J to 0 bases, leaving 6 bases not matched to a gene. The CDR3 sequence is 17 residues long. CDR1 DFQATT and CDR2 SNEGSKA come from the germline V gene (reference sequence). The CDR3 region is CSASWLAGGSSYNEQFF. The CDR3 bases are TGCAGTGCTAGTTGGCTAGCGGGAGGGAGCTCCTACAATGAGCAGTTCTTC.

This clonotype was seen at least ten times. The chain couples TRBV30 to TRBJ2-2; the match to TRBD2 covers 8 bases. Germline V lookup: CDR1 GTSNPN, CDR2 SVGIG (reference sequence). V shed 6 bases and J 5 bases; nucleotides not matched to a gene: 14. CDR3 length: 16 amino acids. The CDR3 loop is CACRRLAGKWTGELFF. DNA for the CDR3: TGTGCCTGCAGAAGGCTAGCGGGCAAGTGGACCGGGGAGCTGTTTTTT.

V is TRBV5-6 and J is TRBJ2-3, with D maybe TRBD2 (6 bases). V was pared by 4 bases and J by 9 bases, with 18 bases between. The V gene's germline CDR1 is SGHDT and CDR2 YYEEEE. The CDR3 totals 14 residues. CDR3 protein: CASSLSGAVKTQYF. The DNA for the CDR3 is TGTGCCAGCAGCCTTTCGGGAGCAGTGAAGACGCAGTATTTT.

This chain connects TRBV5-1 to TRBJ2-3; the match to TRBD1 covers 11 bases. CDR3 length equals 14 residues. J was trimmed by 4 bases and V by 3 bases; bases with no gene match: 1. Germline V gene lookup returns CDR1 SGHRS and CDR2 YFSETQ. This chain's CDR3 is CASSSDRGPDTQYF. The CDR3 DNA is TGCGCCAGCAGCTCGGACAGGGGGCCAGATACGCAGTATTTT.

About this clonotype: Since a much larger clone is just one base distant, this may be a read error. The CDR3 loop reads CASSVMGGVVSYEQYF. CDR3 nucleotides: TGTGCCAGCAGCGTCATGGGAGGGGTAGTCTCCTACGAGCAGTACTTC. The chain links TRBV7-9 to TRBJ2-7; 7 bases match TRBD2. Germline V CDR1 and CDR2: SEHNR, FQNEAQ (reference sequence). The CDR3 contains 16 residues. V shed 5 bases, J shed 0 bases, and the junction held 10 bases outside the gene matches.

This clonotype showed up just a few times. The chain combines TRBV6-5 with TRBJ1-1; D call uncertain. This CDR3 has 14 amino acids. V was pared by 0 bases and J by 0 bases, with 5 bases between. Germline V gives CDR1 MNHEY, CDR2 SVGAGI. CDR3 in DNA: TGTGCCAGCAGTTACTCGACGGTGAACACTGAAGCTTTCTTT. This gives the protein CASSYSTVNTEAFF.

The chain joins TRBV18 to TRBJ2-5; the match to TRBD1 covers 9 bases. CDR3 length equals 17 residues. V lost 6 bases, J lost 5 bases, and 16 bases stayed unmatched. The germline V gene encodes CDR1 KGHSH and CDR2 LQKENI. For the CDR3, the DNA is TGTGCCAGCTCCCTACGAACAGGGGGCGCGATGGGGGAGACCCAGTACTTC. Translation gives CASSLRTGGAMGETQYF.

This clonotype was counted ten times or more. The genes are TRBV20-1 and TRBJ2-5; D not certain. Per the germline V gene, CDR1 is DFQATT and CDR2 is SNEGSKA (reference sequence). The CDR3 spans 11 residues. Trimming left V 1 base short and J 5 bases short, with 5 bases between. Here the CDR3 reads CSARGTETQYF. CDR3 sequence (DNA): TGCAGTGCTAGAGGGACGGAGACCCAGTACTTC.

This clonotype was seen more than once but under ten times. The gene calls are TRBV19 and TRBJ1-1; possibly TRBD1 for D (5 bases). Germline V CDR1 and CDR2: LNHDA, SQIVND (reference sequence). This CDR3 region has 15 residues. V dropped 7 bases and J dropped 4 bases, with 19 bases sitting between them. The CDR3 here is CASIANSHGGTEAFF. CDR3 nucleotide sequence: TGTGCCAGTATCGCAAACAGCCATGGGGGCACTGAAGCTTTCTTT.

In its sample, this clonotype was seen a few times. The CDR3 region has the DNA TGCAGTGCTGACACAGGGGGCGCTTTGCTTAACTATGGCTACACCTTC. Translating it yields CSADTGGALLNYGYTF. The chain joins TRBV20-1 to TRBJ1-2; 9 nucleotides align to TRBD1. Trimming took 5 bases from V and 1 from J; bases not matched to a gene: 11. CDR3 length: 16 amino acids. Germline CDR1 and CDR2: DFQATT and SNEGSKA (reference sequence).

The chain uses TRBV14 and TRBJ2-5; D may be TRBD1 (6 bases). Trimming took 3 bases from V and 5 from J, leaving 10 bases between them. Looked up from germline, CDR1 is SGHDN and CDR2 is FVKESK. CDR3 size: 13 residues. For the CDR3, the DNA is TGTGCCAGCAGCCATGCAGGGGCGGAGACCCAGTACTTC. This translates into CASSHAGAETQYF.